The clone carrying this TCR beta chain was detected a few times. These data come from a study of T-cell memory formation after mild COVID-19. TCRdb fed the 5' RACE reads into MiXCR, producing one record per CDR3 protein. This sample has hundreds of thousands of distinct CDR3 sequences, with 25% to 30% found just once. This CDR3 has 14 amino acids. The V and J ends lost 6 bases and 2 bases, in that order; junction bases with no gene match: 5. Germline lookup yields CDR1 SEHNR and CDR2 FQNEAQ (reference sequence). The chain carries TRBV7-9 and TRBJ2-5; 8 bases match TRBD1. Specimen: PBMCs or a T cell subset sorted from them (not recorded which). The sequence was obtained from an adult woman who had mild COVID-19 (a few samples of this study predate the infection). Cell type and time point are not known. In nucleotides, the CDR3 is TGTGCCAGCAGTGGACAGGGTAGGCAAGAGACCCAGTACTTC. Translated, it gives CASSGQGRQETQYF.